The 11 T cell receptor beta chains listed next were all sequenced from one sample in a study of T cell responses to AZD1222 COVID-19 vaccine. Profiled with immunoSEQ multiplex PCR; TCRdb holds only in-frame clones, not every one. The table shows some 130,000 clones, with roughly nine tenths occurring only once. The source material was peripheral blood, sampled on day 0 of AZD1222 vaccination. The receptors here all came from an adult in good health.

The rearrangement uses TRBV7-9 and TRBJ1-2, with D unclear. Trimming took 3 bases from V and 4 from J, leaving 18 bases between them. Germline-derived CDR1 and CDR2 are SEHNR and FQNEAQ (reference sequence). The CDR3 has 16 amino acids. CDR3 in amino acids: CASSLLLLGSGYGYTF. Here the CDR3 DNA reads TGTGCCAGCAGCTTGCTTCTGCTTGGCAGCGGCTATGGCTACACCTTC.

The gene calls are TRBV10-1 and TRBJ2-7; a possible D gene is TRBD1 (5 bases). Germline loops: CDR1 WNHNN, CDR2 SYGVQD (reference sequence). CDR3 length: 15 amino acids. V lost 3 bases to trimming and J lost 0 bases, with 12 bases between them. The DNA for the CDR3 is TGCGCCAGCAGTGAAGGGGCGACCAGCTCCTACGAGCAGTACTTC. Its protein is CASSEGATSSYEQYF.

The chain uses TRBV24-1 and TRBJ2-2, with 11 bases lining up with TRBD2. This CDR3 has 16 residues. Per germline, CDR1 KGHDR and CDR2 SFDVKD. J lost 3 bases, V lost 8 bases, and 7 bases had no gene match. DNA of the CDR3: TGTGCCACCATGGCTAGCGGGAGGAGTCACACCGGGGAGCTGTTTTTT. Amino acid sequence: CATMASGRSHTGELFF.

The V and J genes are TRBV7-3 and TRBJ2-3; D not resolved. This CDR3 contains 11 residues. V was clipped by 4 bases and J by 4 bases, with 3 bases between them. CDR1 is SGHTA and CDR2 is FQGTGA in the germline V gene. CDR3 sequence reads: CASSSSDTQYF. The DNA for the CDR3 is TGTGCCAGCAGCTCCTCAGATACGCAGTATTTT.

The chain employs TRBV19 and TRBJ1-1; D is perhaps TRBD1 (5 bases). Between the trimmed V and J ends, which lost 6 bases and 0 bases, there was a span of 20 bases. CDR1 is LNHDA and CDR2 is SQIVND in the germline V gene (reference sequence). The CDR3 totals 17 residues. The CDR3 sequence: CASSRPWGRFMNTEAFF. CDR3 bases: TGTGCCAGTAGCCGTCCGTGGGGGAGGTTCATGAACACTGAAGCTTTCTTT.

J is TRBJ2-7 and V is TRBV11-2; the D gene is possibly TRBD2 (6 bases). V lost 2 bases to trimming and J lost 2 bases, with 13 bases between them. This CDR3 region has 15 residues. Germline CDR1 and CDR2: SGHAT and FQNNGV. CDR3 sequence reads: CASSLSFAGTYEQYF. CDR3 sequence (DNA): TGTGCCAGCAGCTTAAGCTTTGCGGGGACCTACGAGCAGTACTTC. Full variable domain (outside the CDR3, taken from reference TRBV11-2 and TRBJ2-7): EAGVAQSPRYKIIEKRQSVAFWCNPISGHATLYWYQQILGQGPKLLIQFQNNGVVDDSQLPKDRFSAERLKGVDSTLKIQPAKLEDSAVYLCASSLSFAGTYEQYFGPGTRLTVT.

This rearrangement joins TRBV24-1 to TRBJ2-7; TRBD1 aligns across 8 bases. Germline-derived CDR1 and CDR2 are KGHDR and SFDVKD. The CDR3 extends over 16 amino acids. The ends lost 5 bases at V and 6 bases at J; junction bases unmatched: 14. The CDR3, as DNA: TGTGCCACCAGTGGAGTTTCAGGACAGGGCCTGTCCGAGCAGTACTTC. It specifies CATSGVSGQGLSEQYF.

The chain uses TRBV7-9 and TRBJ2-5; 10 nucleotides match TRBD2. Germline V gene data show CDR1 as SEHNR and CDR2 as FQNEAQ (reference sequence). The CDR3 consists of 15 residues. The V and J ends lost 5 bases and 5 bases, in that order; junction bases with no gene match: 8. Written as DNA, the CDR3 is TGTGCCAGCAGCCCAGGGACTAGCGAGTGGGAGACCCAGTACTTC. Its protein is CASSPGTSEWETQYF.

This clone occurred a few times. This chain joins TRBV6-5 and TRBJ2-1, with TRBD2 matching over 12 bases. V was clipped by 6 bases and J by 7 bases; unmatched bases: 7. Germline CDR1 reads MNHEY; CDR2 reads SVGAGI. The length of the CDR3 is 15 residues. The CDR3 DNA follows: TGTGCCAGCAGCGATCTAGCGGGAGGGAGGAATGAGCAGTTCTTC. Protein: CASSDLAGGRNEQFF.

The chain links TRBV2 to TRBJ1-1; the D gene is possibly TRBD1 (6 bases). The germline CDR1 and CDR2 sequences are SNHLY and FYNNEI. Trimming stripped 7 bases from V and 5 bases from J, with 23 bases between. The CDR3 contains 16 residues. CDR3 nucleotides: TGTGCCAGCACCGCCTTCGGGGGGCAGTCGGGTACTGAAGCTTTCTTT. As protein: CASTAFGGQSGTEAFF.

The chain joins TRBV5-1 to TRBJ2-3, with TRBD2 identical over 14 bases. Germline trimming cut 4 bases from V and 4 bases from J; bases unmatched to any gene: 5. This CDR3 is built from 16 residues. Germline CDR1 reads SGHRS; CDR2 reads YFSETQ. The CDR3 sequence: CASSPGLAGVPDTQYF. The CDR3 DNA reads TGCGCCAGCAGCCCGGGACTAGCGGGAGTTCCAGATACGCAGTATTTT.